One and the same sample provided the 25 T cell receptor beta chains below, sequenced in a study of T cell changes during pregnancy in multiple sclerosis. Sequencing used immunoSEQ multiplex PCR; TCRdb keeps in-frame clones, though not all of them. The sample lists 40,000 to 50,000 clones; about 90% were seen once. The sample here was CD8+ T cells from peripheral blood mononuclear cells, taken after pregnancy. These receptors came from a female donor with multiple sclerosis, enrolled in a pregnancy study.

The chain has TRBV6-4 and TRBJ2-1; possible D gene TRBD2, 6 bases. This CDR3 contains 15 residues. Germline V gene data show CDR1 as MRHNA and CDR2 as SNTAGT. The V end was cut by 4 bases, the J end by 4 bases, with 14 bases between. As DNA, the CDR3 is TGTGCCAGCAGTGCTACGGGGGAACTATACAATGAGCAGTTCTTC. The encoded protein is CASSATGELYNEQFF.

This clone appeared once. The genes are TRBV19 and TRBJ2-3, with D maybe TRBD2 (6 bases). Trimming cost V 8 bases and J 5 bases, with 14 bases left between them. The germline V gene encodes CDR1 LNHDA and CDR2 SQIVND (reference sequence). This CDR3 has 13 residues. The CDR3 DNA reads TGTGCCAGTCTTGGGGGGTATGAAGATACGCAGTATTTT. It is translated as CASLGGYEDTQYF.

The CDR3 region is CASSARDYHTQYF. The DNA of the CDR3 is TGTGCCAGCAGCGCCCGGGACTACCATACGCAGTATTTT. V usage is TRBV9 and J usage is TRBJ2-3, with 7 positions matching TRBD2. The CDR3 has 13 residues. V was pared by 3 bases and J by 7 bases, with 5 bases of the junction left unmatched. Germline V gives CDR1 SGDLS, CDR2 YYNGEE.

This chain uses TRBV7-9 with TRBJ2-3; 8 positions match TRBD2. J was trimmed by 0 bases and V by 3 bases; bases with no gene match: 5. Germline assignment: CDR1 SEHNR and CDR2 FQNEAQ (reference sequence). This CDR3 is 16 amino acids long. The CDR3 here is CASSFNTGGSTDTQYF. In DNA, the CDR3 is TGTGCCAGCAGCTTCAATACGGGGGGGAGCACAGATACGCAGTATTTT.

This rearrangement joins TRBV6-1 to TRBJ1-6; D gene unclear. CDR3 length: 15 residues. Between the trimmed V and J ends, which lost 6 bases and 8 bases, there was a span of 17 bases. Germline-derived CDR1 and CDR2 are MNHNS and SASEGT. Here the CDR3 reads CASSSSGGLDSPLHF. For the CDR3, the DNA is TGTGCCAGCAGCAGTAGTGGCGGGTTGGATTCACCCCTCCACTTT.

The chain carries TRBV19 and TRBJ2-1; D possibly corresponds to TRBD1 (6 bases). Germline CDR1 and CDR2: LNHDA and SQIVND (reference sequence). There are 15 residues in the CDR3. Trimming cost V 9 bases and J 5 bases, with 20 bases left between them. The CDR3 reads CASRLYHGTNNEQFF. The CDR3 bases are TGTGCCAGCCGCCTTTACCACGGGACAAACAATGAGCAGTTCTTC.

J is TRBJ2-7 and V is TRBV7-9; D might be TRBD2 (6 bases). Per germline, CDR1 SEHNR and CDR2 FQNEAQ (reference sequence). The CDR3 runs 13 residues. Between the trimmed V and J ends, which lost 11 bases and 2 bases, there was a span of 16 bases. CDR3 bases: TGTGCCGACCAGGAGGGGTCGGCCTACGAGCAGTACTTC. Its translation is CADQEGSAYEQYF.

This clone came up a few times. The V call is TRBV9, the J call TRBJ2-7, with 8 bases that match TRBD2. The V gene's germline CDR1 is SGDLS and CDR2 YYNGEE. V gave up 3 bases and J gave up 0 bases; unmatched junction bases: 8. The CDR3 totals 16 residues. The CDR3 nucleotides read TGTGCCAGCAGCGGCATGGCGGGGGGACACTCCTACGAGCAGTACTTC. It encodes CASSGMAGGHSYEQYF.

V is TRBV6-1 and J is TRBJ1-1; 8 bases line up with TRBD1. Losses at the gene ends were 4 bases for V and 0 bases for J; bases not matched to a gene: 10. The CDR3 totals 17 residues. The germline CDR1 and CDR2 sequences are MNHNS and SASEGT. CDR3 sequence reads: CASSVSGGPRMNTEAFF. DNA of the CDR3: TGTGCCAGCAGTGTTTCAGGGGGCCCGAGGATGAACACTGAAGCTTTCTTT.

This clone was observed a single time. The V gene is TRBV12-5, the J gene TRBJ2-5; 9 bases are shared with TRBD1. The CDR3 consists of 12 residues. The germline V gene has CDR1 LGHNT and CDR2 FRNRAP. The ends lost 6 bases at V and 5 bases at J; junction bases unmatched: 1. Here the CDR3 DNA reads TGTGCTAGTGGGGGACAGGGCGAGACCCAGTACTTC. The encoded protein is CASGGQGETQYF.

The V call is TRBV5-1, the J call TRBJ1-1, with D possibly TRBD1 on 5 matching bases. Trimming cost V 0 bases and J 4 bases, with 19 bases left between them. CDR1 and CDR2 (germline): SGHRS, YFSETQ. The CDR3 is made up of 17 amino acids. Here the CDR3 DNA reads TGCGCCAGCAGCTTGGACGGAGAATGGGGCTTTAGCACTGAAGCTTTCTTT. Translated, it gives CASSLDGEWGFSTEAFF.

The CDR3 bases are TGTGCCAGCAGCCCAGGAGGGGGGGAAGAGACCCAGTACTTC. Its protein is CASSPGGGEETQYF. The chain is built from TRBV11-3 and TRBJ2-5; a possible D gene is TRBD2 (7 bases). There are 14 residues in the CDR3. CDR1 SGHNT and CDR2 YENEEA come from the germline V gene. Deletions cut 5 bases from V and 3 bases from J, with 13 bases between.

V and J are TRBV11-2 and TRBJ2-5, with TRBD1 matching over 8 bases. This CDR3 spans 15 amino acids. V dropped 1 base and J dropped 7; count of bases not matched to a gene: 8. Germline-derived CDR1 and CDR2 are SGHAT and FQNNGV. The CDR3 region is CASSLGAGGLVTQYF. CDR3 in DNA: TGTGCCAGCAGCTTAGGGGCAGGGGGCCTGGTGACCCAGTACTTC.

The chain is built from TRBV29-1 and TRBJ1-1; D is uncertain. In germline, CDR1 is SQVTM, CDR2 ANQGSEA. V shed 4 bases and J shed 0 bases, with 6 bases lying between them. The length of the CDR3 is 12 residues. The CDR3 loop is CSVGRMNTEAFF. The CDR3 region has the DNA TGCAGCGTTGGGAGAATGAACACTGAAGCTTTCTTT.

The V call is TRBV5-6, the J call TRBJ1-5, with 7 bases that match TRBD1. V gave up 4 bases and J gave up 3 bases; unmatched junction bases: 7. The CDR3 loop spans 15 amino acids. Germline assignment: CDR1 SGHDT and CDR2 YYEEEE. The CDR3 loop reads CASSVFEGANQPQHF. The CDR3 bases are TGTGCCAGCAGCGTTTTTGAGGGGGCCAATCAGCCCCAGCATTTT.

The genes are TRBV4-2 and TRBJ1-1; the D is unclear. V lost 1 base to trimming and J lost 1 base, with 7 bases between them. CDR1 LGHNA and CDR2 YNFKEQ come from the germline V gene. The CDR3 loop spans 14 amino acids. The CDR3 DNA follows: TGTGCCAGCAGCCAAGTGGGAGAGAACACTGAAGCTTTCTTT. Its protein product is CASSQVGENTEAFF.

The chain employs TRBV7-3 and TRBJ2-1; D call uncertain. The CDR3 is 10 residues long. V gave up 6 bases and J gave up 9 bases, with 6 bases separating them. The germline V gene has CDR1 SGHTA and CDR2 FQGTGA. Here the CDR3 reads CASSSFEQFF. DNA for the CDR3: TGTGCCAGCAGTTCGTTTGAGCAGTTCTTC.

The gene calls are TRBV7-9 and TRBJ2-1, with a weak D call TRBD2 (5 bases). Looked up from germline, CDR1 is SEHNR and CDR2 is FQNEAQ (reference sequence). With 5 bases removed from V and 10 bases from J, the gap between germline ends came to 12 bases. CDR3 size: 12 residues. CDR3 bases: TGTGCCAGCAGCCCCGCTAGCTCCGAGCAGTTCTTC. Its translation is CASSPASSEQFF.

J is TRBJ2-2 and V is TRBV5-1; perhaps TRBD1 as D (6 bases). V lost 4 bases, J lost 3 bases, and 10 bases lay in between. The CDR3 runs to 14 residues. Germline-derived CDR1 and CDR2 are SGHRS and YFSETQ. CDR3 sequence reads: CASSLDRYTGELFF. In nucleotides, the CDR3 is TGCGCCAGCAGCCTAGACAGGTACACCGGGGAGCTGTTTTTT.

The chain is built from TRBV19 and TRBJ2-5, with 7 positions matching TRBD1. The length of the CDR3 is 15 residues. Trimming took 11 bases from V and 5 from J; bases not matched to a gene: 17. Germline CDR1 reads LNHDA; CDR2 reads SQIVND (reference sequence). The CDR3 nucleotides are TGTGCCTGCTCCCGGGACAGACTGTCGTGGGAGACCCAGTACTTC. This sequence encodes CACSRDRLSWETQYF.

This clone was counted many times. This chain joins TRBV4-2 and TRBJ1-1, with D unclear. The CDR3 is 14 residues long. Per germline, CDR1 LGHNA and CDR2 YNFKEQ. V was pared by 1 base and J by 2 bases, with 8 bases between. DNA of the CDR3: TGTGCCAGCAGCCAAGGGAGTTCCAACACTGAAGCTTTCTTT. As protein: CASSQGSSNTEAFF.

This chain's CDR3 is CASSAGTADGYTF. CDR3 coding DNA: TGTGCCAGCAGTGCCGGGACAGCAGATGGCTACACCTTC. V is TRBV6-1 and J is TRBJ1-2; TRBD1 matches 7 bases. Germline V CDR1 and CDR2: MNHNS, SASEGT. The CDR3 loop spans 13 amino acids. Losses at the gene ends were 4 bases for V and 6 bases for J; bases not matched to a gene: 5.

This clone was counted a single time. This sequence joins TRBV6-6 and TRBJ2-1, with D tentatively TRBD2 (5 bases). The CDR3 spans 16 residues. Germline lookup yields CDR1 MNHNY and CDR2 SVGAGI (reference sequence). Trimming removed 7 bases from V and 6 bases from J, with 22 bases in between. The CDR3 region has the DNA TGTGCCAGCACCCCCGCCCGGGTCCCGGGGAGCAATGAGCAGTTCTTC. This encodes CASTPARVPGSNEQFF.

The rearrangement uses TRBV7-3 and TRBJ1-1, with D tentatively TRBD1 (5 bases). Trimming left V 3 bases short and J 3 bases short, with 8 bases between. CDR3 length equals 13 residues. Germline V lookup: CDR1 SGHTA, CDR2 FQGTGA. Written as DNA, the CDR3 is TGTGCCAGCAGCTTTAGGGGATACACTGAAGCTTTCTTT. Protein sequence: CASSFRGYTEAFF. The full variable domain, in which reference TRBV7-3 and TRBJ1-1 provide the parts outside the CDR3, is GAGVSQTPSNKVTEKGKYVELRCDPISGHTALYWYRQSLGQGPEFLIYFQGTGAADDSGLPNDRFFAVRPEGSVSTLKIQRTERGDSAVYLCASSFRGYTEAFFGQGTRLTVV.

This chain connects TRBV7-4 to TRBJ2-3, with 9 bases fitting TRBD2. Germline V gene sequence: CDR1 SGHVT, CDR2 SQSDAQ. V lost 1 base and J lost 2; bases outside the gene matches: 7. The CDR3 has 17 amino acids. This CDR3 is CASSLDVASGDTDTQYF. The CDR3 DNA follows: TGTGCCAGCAGCTTAGATGTAGCTAGCGGGGACACAGATACGCAGTATTTT.